The rows below give T cell receptor beta chains drawn from one sample of a study of blood T cell repertoires in COVID-19. Sequencing used immunoSEQ multiplex PCR; TCRdb keeps in-frame clones, though not all of them. The sample contains roughly 33,000 clones, 93% of which appear only once. Sequencing was carried out using peripheral blood. The source of these receptors is a human donor in a cohort sampled during active COVID-19. Each CDR3 is given with its conserved first and last residue. The D gene is left open where the match is weak. Clone sizes are given selectively: once, few, many, or a class where the clone is expanded.

v_call: TRBV5-6; d_call: -; j_call: TRBJ1-3; clone_size: -; cdr3_nt: TGTGCCAGCAGCTCCGGGAATAGAAACACCATATATTTT; cdr3_aa: CASSSGNRNTIYF
v_call: TRBV9; d_call: -; j_call: TRBJ2-5; clone_size: -; cdr3_nt: TGTGCCAGCAGCGCCAGGGTCGGAGAGACCCAGTACTTC; cdr3_aa: CASSARVGETQYF
v_call: TRBV18; d_call: -; j_call: TRBJ1-5; clone_size: -; cdr3_nt: TGTGCCAGCTCACCTCAGGGGTCCGATCAGCCCCAGCATTTT; cdr3_aa: CASSPQGSDQPQHF
v_call: TRBV2; d_call: -; j_call: TRBJ2-7; clone_size: once; cdr3_nt: TGTGCCAGCAGTATTATTAGCGGTAGCTCCTACGAGCAGTACTTC; cdr3_aa: CASSIISGSSYEQYF
v_call: TRBV6-6; d_call: -; j_call: TRBJ1-2; clone_size: few; cdr3_nt: TGTGCCAGCAGTTACAAGAACACAGCTAACTATGGCTACACCTTC; cdr3_aa: CASSYKNTANYGYTF
v_call: TRBV10-1; d_call: -; j_call: TRBJ2-2; clone_size: -; cdr3_nt: TGCGCCAGCAGTGTTAATGCCGGGGAGCTGTTTTTT; cdr3_aa: CASSVNAGELFF
v_call: TRBV18; d_call: -; j_call: TRBJ1-2; clone_size: -; cdr3_nt: TGTGCCAGCTCACCATTATTGGAGGGAGAGTATGGCTACACCTTC; cdr3_aa: CASSPLLEGEYGYTF
v_call: TRBV11-2; d_call: TRBD2; j_call: TRBJ2-1; clone_size: -; cdr3_nt: TGTGCCAGCAGCTTTGGAGGACTAGCGGGAGTTGAGCAGTTCTTC; cdr3_aa: CASSFGGLAGVEQFF
v_call: TRBV5-1; d_call: -; j_call: TRBJ2-7; clone_size: -; cdr3_nt: TGCGCCAGCAGCCCCCCTAGCTACGAGCAGTACTTC; cdr3_aa: CASSPPSYEQYF
v_call: TRBV18; d_call: TRBD1; j_call: TRBJ1-1; clone_size: -; cdr3_nt: TGTGCCAGCTCACCTGCGGGACAGGGAGTTGAAGCTTTCTTT; cdr3_aa: CASSPAGQGVEAFF